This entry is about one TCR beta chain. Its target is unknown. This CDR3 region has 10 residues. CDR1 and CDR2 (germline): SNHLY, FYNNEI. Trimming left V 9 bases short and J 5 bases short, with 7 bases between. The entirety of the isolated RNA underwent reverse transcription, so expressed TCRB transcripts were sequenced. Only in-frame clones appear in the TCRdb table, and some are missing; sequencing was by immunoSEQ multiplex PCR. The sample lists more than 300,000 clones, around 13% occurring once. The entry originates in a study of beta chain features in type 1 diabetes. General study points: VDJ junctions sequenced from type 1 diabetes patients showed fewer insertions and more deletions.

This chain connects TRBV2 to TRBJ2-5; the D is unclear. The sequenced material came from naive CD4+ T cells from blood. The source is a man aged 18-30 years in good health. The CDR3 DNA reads TGTGCCAGTGTCCTGGAGACCCAGTACTTC. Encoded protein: CASVLETQYF.